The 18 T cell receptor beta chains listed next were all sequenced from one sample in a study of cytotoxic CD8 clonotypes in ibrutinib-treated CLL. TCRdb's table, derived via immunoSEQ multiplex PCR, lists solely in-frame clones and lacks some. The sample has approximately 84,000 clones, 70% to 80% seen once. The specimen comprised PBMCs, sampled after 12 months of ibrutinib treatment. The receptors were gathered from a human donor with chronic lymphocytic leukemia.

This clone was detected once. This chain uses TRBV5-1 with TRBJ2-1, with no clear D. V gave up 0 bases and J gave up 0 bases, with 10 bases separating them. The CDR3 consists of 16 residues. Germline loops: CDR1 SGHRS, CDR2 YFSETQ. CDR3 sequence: CASSLDKPSSYNEQFF. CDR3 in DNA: TGCGCCAGCAGCTTGGACAAACCGAGCTCCTACAATGAGCAGTTCTTC.

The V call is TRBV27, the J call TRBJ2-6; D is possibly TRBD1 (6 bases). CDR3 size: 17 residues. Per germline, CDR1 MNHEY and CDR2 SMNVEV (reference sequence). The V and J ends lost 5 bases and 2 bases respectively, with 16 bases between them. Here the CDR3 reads CASSRTGTNTGANVLTF. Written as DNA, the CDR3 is TGTGCCAGCAGTCGAACCGGGACAAACACTGGGGCCAACGTCCTGACTTTC.

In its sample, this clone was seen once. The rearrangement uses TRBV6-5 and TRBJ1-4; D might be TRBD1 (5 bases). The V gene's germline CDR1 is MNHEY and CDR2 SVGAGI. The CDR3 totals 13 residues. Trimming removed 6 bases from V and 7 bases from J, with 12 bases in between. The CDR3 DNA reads TGTGCCAGCAGCCAAGGGGTGTTTGAAAAACTGTTTTTT. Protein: CASSQGVFEKLFF.

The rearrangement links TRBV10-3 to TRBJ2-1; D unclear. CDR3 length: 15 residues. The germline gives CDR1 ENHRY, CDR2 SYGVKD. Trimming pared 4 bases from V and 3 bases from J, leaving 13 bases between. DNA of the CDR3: TGTGCCATCAGTGGTGTGTCGGTTTTCTACAATGAGCAGTTCTTC. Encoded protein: CAISGVSVFYNEQFF.

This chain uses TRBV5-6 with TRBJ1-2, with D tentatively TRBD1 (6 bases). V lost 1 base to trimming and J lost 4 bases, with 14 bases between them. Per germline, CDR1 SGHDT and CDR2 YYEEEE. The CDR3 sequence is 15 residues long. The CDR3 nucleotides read TGTGCCAGCAGCTTGCCCGAAGACAGGATCTATGGCTACACCTTC. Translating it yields CASSLPEDRIYGYTF.

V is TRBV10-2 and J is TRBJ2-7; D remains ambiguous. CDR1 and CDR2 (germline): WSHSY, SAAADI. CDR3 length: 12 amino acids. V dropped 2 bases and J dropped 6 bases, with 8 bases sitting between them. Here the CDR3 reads CASSEIPSEQYF. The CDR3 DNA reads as TGCGCCAGCAGTGAGATACCTTCCGAGCAGTACTTC.

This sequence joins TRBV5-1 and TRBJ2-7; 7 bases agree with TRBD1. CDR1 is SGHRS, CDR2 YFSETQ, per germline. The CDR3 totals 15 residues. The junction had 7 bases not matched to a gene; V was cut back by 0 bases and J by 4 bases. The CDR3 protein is CASSLADRVGYEQYF. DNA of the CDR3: TGCGCCAGCAGCTTGGCCGACAGGGTGGGGTACGAGCAGTACTTC.

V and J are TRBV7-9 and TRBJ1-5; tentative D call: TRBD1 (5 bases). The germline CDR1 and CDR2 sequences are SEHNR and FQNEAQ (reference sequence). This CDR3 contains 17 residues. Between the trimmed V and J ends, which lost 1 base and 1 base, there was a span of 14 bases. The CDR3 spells CASSLGGAPDSNQPQHF. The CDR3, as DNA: TGTGCCAGCAGCTTAGGTGGGGCCCCCGACAGCAATCAGCCCCAGCATTTT. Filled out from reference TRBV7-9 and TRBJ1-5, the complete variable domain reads DTGVSQNPRHKITKRGQNVTFRCDPISEHNRLYWYRQTLGQGPEFLTYFQNEAQLEKSRLLSDRFSAERPKGSFSTLEIQRTEQGDSAMYLCASSLGGAPDSNQPQHFGDGTRLSIL.

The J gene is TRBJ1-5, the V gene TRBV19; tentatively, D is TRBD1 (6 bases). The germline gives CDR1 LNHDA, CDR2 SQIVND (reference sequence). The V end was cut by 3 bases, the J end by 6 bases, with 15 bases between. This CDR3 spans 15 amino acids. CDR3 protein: CASSMRLAGVQPQHF. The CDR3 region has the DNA TGTGCCAGTAGTATGCGACTGGCAGGGGTTCAGCCCCAGCATTTT.

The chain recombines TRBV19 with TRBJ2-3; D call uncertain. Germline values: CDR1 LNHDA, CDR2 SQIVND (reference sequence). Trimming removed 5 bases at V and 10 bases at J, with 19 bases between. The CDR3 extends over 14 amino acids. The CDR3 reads CASSPRARSNAQYF. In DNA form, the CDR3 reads TGTGCCAGTAGTCCCCGGGCCCGTTCAAATGCGCAGTATTTT.

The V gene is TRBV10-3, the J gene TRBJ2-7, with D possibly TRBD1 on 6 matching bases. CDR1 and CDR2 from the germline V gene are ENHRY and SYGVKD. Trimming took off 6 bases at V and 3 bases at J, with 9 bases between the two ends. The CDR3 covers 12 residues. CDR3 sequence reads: CAISPQGYEQYF. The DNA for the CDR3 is TGTGCCATCAGCCCACAGGGCTACGAGCAGTACTTC.

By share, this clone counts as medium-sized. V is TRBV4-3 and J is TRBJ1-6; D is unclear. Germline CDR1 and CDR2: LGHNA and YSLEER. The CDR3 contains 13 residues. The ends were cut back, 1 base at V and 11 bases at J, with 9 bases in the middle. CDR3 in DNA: TGCGCCAGCAGCCAAGGGAGGGTGGCACCCCTCCACTTT. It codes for CASSQGRVAPLHF.

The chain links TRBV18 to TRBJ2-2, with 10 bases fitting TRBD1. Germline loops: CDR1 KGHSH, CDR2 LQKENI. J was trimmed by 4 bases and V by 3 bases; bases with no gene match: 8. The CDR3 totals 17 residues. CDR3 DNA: TGTGCCAGCTCACCGCCGACAGGGGGCCGATCCACCGGGGAGCTGTTTTTT. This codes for CASSPPTGGRSTGELFF.

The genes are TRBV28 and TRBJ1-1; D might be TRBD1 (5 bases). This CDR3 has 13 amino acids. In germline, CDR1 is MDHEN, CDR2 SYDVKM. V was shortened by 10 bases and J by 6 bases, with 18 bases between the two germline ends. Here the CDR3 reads CATTGRERAEAFF. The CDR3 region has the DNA TGTGCCACCACAGGCAGGGAAAGGGCTGAAGCTTTCTTT.

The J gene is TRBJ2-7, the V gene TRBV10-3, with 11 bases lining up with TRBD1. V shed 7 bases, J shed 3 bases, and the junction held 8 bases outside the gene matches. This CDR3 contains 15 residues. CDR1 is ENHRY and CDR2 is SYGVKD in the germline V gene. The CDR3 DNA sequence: TGTGCCATCACCCCCGGGACAGGGGGGGACTACGAGCAGTACTTC. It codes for CAITPGTGGDYEQYF.

In nucleotides, the CDR3 is TGTGCCAGCAGCCAATCGGGCGGTCGGGAAGCTTTCTTT. The encoded protein is CASSQSGGREAFF. The chain uses TRBV7-2 and TRBJ1-1, with D uncertain. Germline CDR1 SGHTA, CDR2 FQGNSA. Trimming shortened V by 5 bases and J by 8 bases, and 15 bases separated the two germline ends. The CDR3 has 13 residues. The variable domain in full, completed from reference TRBV7-2 and TRBJ1-1, reads GAGVSQSPSNKVTEKGKDVELRCDPISGHTALYWYRQSLGQGLEFLIYFQGNSAPDKSGLPSDRFSAERTGGSVSTLTIQRTQQEDSAVYLCASSQSGGREAFFGQGTRLTVV.

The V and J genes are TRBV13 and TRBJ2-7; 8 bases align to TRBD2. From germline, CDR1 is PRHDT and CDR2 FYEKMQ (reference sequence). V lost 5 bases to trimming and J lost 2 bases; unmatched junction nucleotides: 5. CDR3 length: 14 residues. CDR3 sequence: CASSPGLAPYEQYF. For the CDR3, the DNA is TGTGCCAGCAGCCCAGGACTAGCCCCCTACGAGCAGTACTTC. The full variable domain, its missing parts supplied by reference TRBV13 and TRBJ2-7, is AAGVIQSPRHLIKEKRETATLKCYPIPRHDTVYWYQQGPGQDPQFLISFYEKMQSDKGSIPDRFSAQQFSDYHSELNMSSLELGDSALYFCASSPGLAPYEQYFGPGTRLTVT.

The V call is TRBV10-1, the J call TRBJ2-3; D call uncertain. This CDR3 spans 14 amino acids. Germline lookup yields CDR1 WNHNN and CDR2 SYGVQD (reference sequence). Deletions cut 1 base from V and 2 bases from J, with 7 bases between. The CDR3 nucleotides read TGCGCCAGCAGTGAGTGGCTAGTCACAGATACGCAGTATTTT. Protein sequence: CASSEWLVTDTQYF.